This TCR beta chain was identified during a study of siplizumab effects on memory and regulatory T cells. Study-level results: Naive T cells seemed more diverse than memory cells; they also seemed major alloresponse contributors.

In the case of this clone: Antigen unknown.

The V end was cut by 2 bases, the J end by 7 bases, with 9 bases between. The CDR3 is 12 amino acids. Germline CDR1 is MNHEY and CDR2 is SVGAGI. Assay: immunoSEQ multiplex PCR; the TCRdb copy retains only in-frame clones and omits some. The top ten clones hold 4% to 5.5% of a sample with 65,000 to 90,000 clones, roughly 93% of them seen once. The rearrangement links TRBV6-5 to TRBJ2-7, with D unclear. The sample consisted of CD8+ T cells sorted from blood. The clonotype was recovered from a human donor in good health. The CDR3 here is CASSYKLGEQYF. CDR3 nucleotides: TGTGCCAGCAGTTACAAGTTAGGGGAGCAGTACTTC.